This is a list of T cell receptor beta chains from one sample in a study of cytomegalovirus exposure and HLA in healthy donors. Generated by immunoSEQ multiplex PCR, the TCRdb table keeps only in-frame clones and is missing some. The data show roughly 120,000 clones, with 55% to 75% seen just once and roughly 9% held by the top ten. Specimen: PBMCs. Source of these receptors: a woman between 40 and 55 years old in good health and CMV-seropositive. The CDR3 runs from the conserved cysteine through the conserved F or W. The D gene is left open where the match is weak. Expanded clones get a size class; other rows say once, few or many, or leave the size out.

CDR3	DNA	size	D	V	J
CASGLGPSGGYNEQFF	TGCGCCAGCGGCTTGGGTCCTAGCGGGGGTTACAATGAGCAGTTCTTC	.	TRBD2	TRBV5-1	TRBJ2-1
CASSWGKDTQYF	TGTGCCAGCAGTTGGGGCAAAGATACGCAGTATTTT	.	.	TRBV6-6	TRBJ2-3
CATSRDRAGNTIYF	TGTGCCACCAGCAGAGACAGGGCGGGAAACACCATATATTTT	.	.	TRBV15	TRBJ1-3
CASSLPTLGREGAYQETQYF	TGTGCCAGCAGTTTACCGACTCTTGGGCGGGAAGGGGCGTACCAAGAGACCCAGTACTTC	.	.	TRBV28	TRBJ2-5
CASSLAAANYGYTF	TGTGCCAGCAGCTTAGCGGCGGCTAACTATGGCTACACCTTC	.	.	TRBV7-9	TRBJ1-2
CAILKGASYVQYF	TGTGCCATCCTAAAGGGGGCTTCCTACGTGCAGTACTTC	.	TRBD1	TRBV6-1	TRBJ2-7
CANFGATASGANALTF	TGTGCCAACTTTGGGGCTACCGCCTCTGGGGCCAACGCCCTGACTTTC	.	.	TRBV2	TRBJ2-6
CASSQASGSRTDTQYF	TGCGCCAGCAGCCAAGCTAGCGGGAGTCGGACAGATACGCAGTATTTT	.	TRBD2	TRBV4-3	TRBJ2-3
CASSDARIANTEAFF	TGTGCCAGCAGTGATGCAAGGATAGCGAACACTGAAGCTTTCTTT	.	.	TRBV2	TRBJ1-1
CASSQMDNAETQYF	TGTGCCAGCAGCCAAATGGACAACGCGGAGACCCAGTACTTC	.	.	TRBV11-1	TRBJ2-5
CASSFSRIGQDNSPLHF	TGTGCCAGCAGCTTTAGCCGCATTGGACAGGATAATTCACCCCTCCACTTT	few	TRBD1	TRBV7-9	TRBJ1-6
CSALTATNEKLFF	TGCAGCGCTCTGACAGCAACTAATGAAAAACTGTTTTTT	.	.	TRBV29-1	TRBJ1-4
CASSPHGRTHEQFF	TGTGCCAGCAGCCCGCACGGGAGAACCCATGAGCAGTTCTTC	.	.	TRBV13	TRBJ2-1
CASSESLGEGNTIYF	TGTGCCAGCAGTGAATCTTTAGGAGAAGGAAACACCATATATTTT	.	.	TRBV25-1	TRBJ1-3
CASNRLAGESGELFF	TGTGCCAGCAACCGACTAGCGGGAGAGTCCGGGGAGCTGTTTTTT	.	TRBD2	TRBV2	TRBJ2-2
CAISPMTGGESGNTIYF	TGTGCCATCAGCCCGATGACAGGAGGAGAGTCTGGAAACACCATATATTTT	once	.	TRBV10-3	TRBJ1-3
CAWSLGVDQPQHF	TGTGCCTGGAGTCTAGGGGTCGATCAGCCCCAGCATTTT	.	.	TRBV30	TRBJ1-5
CASNVGTAYTEAFF	TGTGCCAGCAACGTAGGAACAGCTTACACTGAAGCTTTCTTT	.	.	TRBV28	TRBJ1-1
CASSSRPTDTQYF	TGTGCCAGCAGCAGCCGCCCCACAGATACGCAGTATTTT	.	.	TRBV7-8	TRBJ2-3
CASTSVDNEQFF	TGTGCCAGCACTAGCGTAGACAATGAGCAGTTCTTC	.	.	TRBV6-5	TRBJ2-1
CASSPGTYEDTQYF	TGTGCCAGCAGCCCAGGCACGTACGAGGATACGCAGTATTTT	once	.	TRBV7-2	TRBJ2-3
CASSPSPYRGRSNQPQHF	TGTGCCAGCAGTCCCTCCCCCTACAGGGGCCGTTCCAATCAGCCCCAGCATTTT	.	TRBD1	TRBV7-8	TRBJ1-5
CASSLRQGPYNEQFF	TGCGCCAGCAGCTTGAGGCAGGGGCCCTACAATGAGCAGTTCTTC	.	.	TRBV5-1	TRBJ2-1
CASSSHGTGIYGYTF	TGTGCCAGCAGCTCCCATGGGACAGGGATATATGGCTACACCTTC	many	TRBD1	TRBV7-6	TRBJ1-2
CASSLSGRASNEQFF	TGTGCCAGTAGTCTTAGCGGGAGGGCCTCCAATGAGCAGTTCTTC	.	TRBD2	TRBV19	TRBJ2-1
CASSLGGGGAGETQYF	TGTGCCAGCAGCTTGGGGGGAGGGGGGGCAGGGGAGACCCAGTACTTC	.	.	TRBV13	TRBJ2-5
CASSLVGGARHEQYF	TGCGCCAGCAGCTTGGTCGGCGGGGCCCGCCACGAGCAGTACTTC	.	.	TRBV5-1	TRBJ2-7
CASSLGGGNYGYTF	TGTGCCAGCAGCTTAGGCGGGGGGAACTATGGCTACACCTTC	.	.	TRBV7-2	TRBJ1-2
CASTSRGELFF	TGTGCCAGCACCTCTCGTGGGGAGCTGTTTTTT	.	.	TRBV28	TRBJ2-2
CASGLFGSNQPQHF	TGTGCCAGCGGTTTATTCGGTAGCAATCAGCCCCAGCATTTT	.	.	TRBV28	TRBJ1-5
CSVEGLAGTYEQYF	TGCAGCGTTGAGGGTCTAGCGGGAACCTACGAGCAGTACTTC	.	TRBD2	TRBV29-1	TRBJ2-7
CASSLDRGGQPQHF	TGTGCCAGCAGTTTGGACAGGGGAGGTCAGCCCCAGCATTTT	.	TRBD1	TRBV7-2	TRBJ1-5
CASSFSLAGVEQFF	TGCGCCAGCAGCTTCTCCCTAGCGGGAGTTGAGCAGTTCTTC	.	TRBD2	TRBV5-1	TRBJ2-1
CAWSVHRKTEAFF	TGTGCCTGGAGTGTACACCGCAAGACTGAAGCTTTCTTT	few	.	TRBV30	TRBJ1-1
CASSLPPPGNEKLFF	TGTGCCAGCAGCTTACCCCCACCCGGGAATGAAAAACTGTTTTTT	few	.	TRBV7-2	TRBJ1-4
CASSQQTGPGNTIYF	TGTGCCAGCAGCCAACAGACAGGGCCAGGAAACACCATATATTTT	.	TRBD1	TRBV7-9	TRBJ1-3
CASSPGGKRNTEAFF	TGTGCCAGCAGCCCCGGGGGGAAGAGGAACACTGAAGCTTTCTTT	few	.	TRBV6-5	TRBJ1-1
CASREGLARYTDTQYF	TGTGCCAGCAGGGAGGGACTAGCCCGATACACAGATACGCAGTATTTT	.	TRBD2	TRBV2	TRBJ2-3
CAISVSGTDTQYF	TGTGCCATCAGTGTTAGCGGGACAGATACGCAGTATTTT	.	TRBD2	TRBV10-3	TRBJ2-3
CASSSPAGIAHEQYF	TGTGCCAGCAGCTCACCCGCGGGAATCGCCCACGAGCAGTACTTC	.	.	TRBV7-6	TRBJ2-7
CASSFTNEQFF	TGTGCCAGCAGCTTTACAAATGAGCAGTTCTTC	.	.	TRBV5-4	TRBJ2-1
CASSFQGAKTEAFF	TGTGCCAGCAGTTTCCAGGGGGCTAAAACTGAAGCTTTCTTT	.	TRBD1	TRBV27	TRBJ1-1
CSVKGGETTEAFF	TGCAGCGTGAAGGGAGGAGAAACAACTGAAGCTTTCTTT	once	.	TRBV29-1	TRBJ1-1
CASSLGLAGGQNEQFF	TGTGCCAGCAGCTTAGGCCTAGCGGGAGGGCAGAATGAGCAGTTCTTC	.	TRBD2	TRBV7-2	TRBJ2-1
CAISDRLRTGNYGYTF	TGTGCCATCAGTGATCGGCTTAGGACAGGGAACTATGGCTACACCTTC	few	TRBD1	TRBV10-3	TRBJ1-2
CASSVDSPGYEQYF	TGTGCCAGCAGCGTAGACAGTCCTGGTTACGAGCAGTACTTC	.	.	TRBV9	TRBJ2-7
CASSFDLDRGNQPQHF	TGTGCCAGCAGTTTCGATCTTGACAGGGGGAATCAGCCCCAGCATTTT	once	TRBD1	TRBV27	TRBJ1-5
CSVEDPLLAGDTYEQYF	TGCAGCGTTGAAGACCCACTGCTAGCGGGAGATACTTACGAGCAGTACTTC	.	TRBD2	TRBV29-1	TRBJ2-7
CASRRAGVGDTQYF	TGTGCCAGCAGGCGAGCGGGAGTAGGAGATACGCAGTATTTT	few	TRBD2	TRBV6-5	TRBJ2-3
CASSEVGTGRGIDTQYF	TGTGCCAGCAGTGAGGTCGGGACAGGCCGGGGCATAGATACGCAGTATTTT	.	TRBD1	TRBV25-1	TRBJ2-3
CASSLRGWQGGPIGDTQYF	TGTGCCAGCAGCTTAAGGGGCTGGCAGGGAGGGCCGATAGGAGATACGCAGTATTTT	.	TRBD2	TRBV7-3	TRBJ2-3
CASSPTFLAKNIQYF	TGTGCCAGCAGCCCGACTTTTCTAGCCAAAAACATTCAGTACTTC	.	.	TRBV7-2	TRBJ2-4
CASSIVGSGADTQYF	TGTGCCAGCAGCATCGTCGGGAGTGGCGCAGATACGCAGTATTTT	.	.	TRBV7-2	TRBJ2-3
CASRLTRQGAEAFF	TGTGCCAGCAGACTTACAAGACAGGGGGCTGAAGCTTTCTTT	.	TRBD1	TRBV2	TRBJ1-1
CASSLDGSGGYNEQFF	TGTGCCAGCAGCTTAGATGGTAGCGGGGGCTACAATGAGCAGTTCTTC	.	TRBD2	TRBV11-3	TRBJ2-1
CASSTLLGSTDTQYF	TGTGCCAGTAGTACACTCCTGGGCAGCACAGATACGCAGTATTTT	.	.	TRBV19	TRBJ2-3
CASSLPGTGELFF	TGTGCCAGCAGCTTACCAGGCACCGGGGAGCTGTTTTTT	.	.	TRBV7-3	TRBJ2-2